This is a list of T cell receptor beta chains from one sample in a study of OX40 agonist ivuxolimab in advanced cancers. Clones were sequenced by immunoSEQ multiplex PCR, and TCRdb holds only the in-frame ones, with some missing. The sample lists about 73,000 clones, about 90% seen once, with approximately 9.9% in the top ten. Sequenced material: CD4+ or CD8+ T cells sorted from blood, taken in a trial of the OX40 agonist ivuxolimab. The receptors were sampled from an adult with an advanced solid tumor such as melanoma, head and neck, liver or kidney cancer. CDR3s include the opening cysteine and the closing phenylalanine or tryptophan. D genes are given only for firm matches. For some rows the clone size is stated as once, few or many, or as a class when expanded; others skip it.

J: TRBJ2-1
size: .
D: .
V: TRBV27
DNA: TGTGCCAGCAGTTCCGGACTCGGAGAGCAGTTCTTC
CDR3: CASSSGLGEQFF

J: TRBJ2-1
size: .
D: .
V: TRBV29-1
DNA: TGCAGCGTTGAAGGTCTAGGGGACATTAGTTATGGTGAGCAGTTCTTC
CDR3: CSVEGLGDISYGEQFF

J: TRBJ2-7
size: .
D: TRBD1
V: TRBV27
DNA: TGTGCCAGCAGGCACCGGGACAGGGGGGGATTCGAGCAGTACTTC
CDR3: CASRHRDRGGFEQYF

J: TRBJ2-1
size: .
D: .
V: TRBV2
DNA: TGTGCCAGCAGTGAAAGCGGGATGACCTACAGGGGCAATGAGCAGTTCTTC
CDR3: CASSESGMTYRGNEQFF

J: TRBJ2-1
size: .
D: TRBD2
V: TRBV5-6
DNA: TGTGCCAGCAGCTTGGGGAATAGCGGGAGTCCCCACAATGAGCAGTTCTTC
CDR3: CASSLGNSGSPHNEQFF

J: TRBJ2-7
size: .
D: TRBD1
V: TRBV13
DNA: TGTGCCAGCAGCCCTCTCGGGACAGGCATCTACGAGCAGTACTTC
CDR3: CASSPLGTGIYEQYF

J: TRBJ2-7
size: .
D: .
V: TRBV19
DNA: TGTGCCAGTAGCTCCGGGACGGCCATCTACGAGCAGTACTTC
CDR3: CASSSGTAIYEQYF

J: TRBJ2-5
size: .
D: .
V: TRBV25-1
DNA: TGTGCCAGCAGTAGGATAACAGGAGGGGATAGTCAAGAGACCCAGTACTTC
CDR3: CASSRITGGDSQETQYF

J: TRBJ2-1
size: .
D: .
V: TRBV10-2
DNA: TGCGCCAGCAGTGAGGGGTCCTGGCGGGGTCTCGACAATGAGCAGTTCTTC
CDR3: CASSEGSWRGLDNEQFF

J: TRBJ2-1
size: .
D: TRBD2
V: TRBV28
DNA: TGTGCCAGCAGTTTATGGGGTGCGGGAGCCAATGAGCAGTTCTTC
CDR3: CASSLWGAGANEQFF

J: TRBJ2-7
size: .
D: .
V: TRBV2
DNA: TGTGCCAGCAGTGACGGGTACGAGCAGTACTTC
CDR3: CASSDGYEQYF

J: TRBJ1-2
size: .
D: TRBD1
V: TRBV27
DNA: TGTGCCAGTTCACAGGGGTCAAGTTACGGCTACACCTTC
CDR3: CASSQGSSYGYTF

J: TRBJ2-7
size: .
D: .
V: TRBV4-1
DNA: TGCGCCAGCAGCCAAGGGACCTCTCGGGAGCAGTACTTC
CDR3: CASSQGTSREQYF

J: TRBJ2-3
size: few
D: .
V: TRBV6-4
DNA: TGTGCCAGCAGTGACTCGGAGGGAGCGACAGATACGCAGTATTTT
CDR3: CASSDSEGATDTQYF

J: TRBJ2-3
size: .
D: TRBD1
V: TRBV7-3
DNA: TGTGCCAGCAGCTCGACAGGGTCTCGCACAGATACGCAGTATTTT
CDR3: CASSSTGSRTDTQYF

J: TRBJ2-3
size: few
D: TRBD2
V: TRBV2
DNA: TGTGCCAGCAGGAGACAAGACCACGCGGGAGTAGGGTATTTT
CDR3: CASRRQDHAGVGYF

J: TRBJ2-5
size: .
D: .
V: TRBV11-2
DNA: TGTGCCAGCAGAACGACTGGGGAGACCCAGTACTTC
CDR3: CASRTTGETQYF

J: TRBJ2-7
size: .
D: TRBD1
V: TRBV6-5
DNA: TGTGCCAGCAGTTACTCGTCAGGGGGTAACTACGAGCAGTACTTC
CDR3: CASSYSSGGNYEQYF

J: TRBJ2-7
size: few
D: TRBD1
V: TRBV7-9
DNA: TGTGCCAGCAGACCAGTAGTGGACAGGGACTACGAGCAGTACTTC
CDR3: CASRPVVDRDYEQYF

J: TRBJ1-1
size: .
D: .
V: TRBV27
DNA: TGTGCCAGCAGTTTTGGTCCTCGGGGGGCGCAGTCGTTGGTAGCTTTCTTT
CDR3: CASSFGPRGAQSLVAFF

J: TRBJ2-7
size: .
D: .
V: TRBV7-8
DNA: TGTGCCAGCAGCTTCGACAGAGACGAGCAGTACTTC
CDR3: CASSFDRDEQYF

J: TRBJ2-7
size: .
D: TRBD1
V: TRBV2
DNA: TGTGCCAGCAGTGAGGGACAGGGGGCAACCTACGAGCAGTACTTC
CDR3: CASSEGQGATYEQYF

J: TRBJ1-1
size: .
D: TRBD1
V: TRBV19
DNA: TGTGCCAGTAATAGACAGGGGGCGGCCACTGAAGCTTTCTTT
CDR3: CASNRQGAATEAFF

J: TRBJ1-1
size: many
D: .
V: TRBV30
DNA: TGTGCCTGGAGTGGGGGGCACACTGAAGCTTTCTTT
CDR3: CAWSGGHTEAFF

J: TRBJ2-6
size: .
D: .
V: TRBV7-9
DNA: TGTGCCACCTATCAGGGGGCCAACGTCCTGACTTTC
CDR3: CATYQGANVLTF

J: TRBJ1-5
size: .
D: .
V: TRBV2
DNA: TGTGCCAGCAGTGATCGCCGAATAACAGATAGCAATCAGCCCCAGCATTTT
CDR3: CASSDRRITDSNQPQHF

J: TRBJ2-5
size: .
D: TRBD2
V: TRBV7-9
DNA: TGTGCCAGCAGCCCAGATTCGGGACTAGAGCAAGAGACCCAGTACTTC
CDR3: CASSPDSGLEQETQYF